The next 25 T cell receptor beta chains were all read from a single sample in a study of identical twins. TCRdb recomputed calls from the 5' RACE reads with MiXCR, one row per CDR3 protein. The sample consists of hundreds of thousands of distinct CDR3 sequences, roughly 6% of them appearing once. The sample comprised naive T cells sorted from blood. The receptors come from a man between 18 and 29 years old in good health.

This clonotype was seen a few times. The chain links TRBV4-3 to TRBJ2-2; 9 bases are shared with TRBD1. The CDR3 totals 16 residues. V gave up 6 bases and J gave up 6 bases; unmatched junction bases: 11. CDR1 and CDR2 from the germline V gene are LGHNA and YSLEER. CDR3 region: CASRLNRGRESGELFF. CDR3 DNA sequence: TGCGCCAGCAGGCTAAACAGGGGGCGAGAATCCGGGGAGCTGTTTTTT.

This clonotype showed up just a few times. V is TRBV2 and J is TRBJ2-1; the D call may be TRBD1 or TRBD2 (6 bases each). V lost 6 bases to trimming and J lost 3 bases, with 18 bases between them. The CDR3 contains 16 residues. From germline, CDR1 is SNHLY and CDR2 FYNNEI. This CDR3 reads CASSVRKQGLYNEQFF. CDR3 sequence (DNA): TGTGCCAGCAGCGTTAGAAAACAGGGACTCTACAATGAGCAGTTCTTC.

This clonotype occurred many times. This sequence joins TRBV20-1 and TRBJ2-1; perhaps TRBD2 as D (6 bases). This CDR3 comprises 10 residues. Germline V gene lookup returns CDR1 DFQATT and CDR2 SNEGSKA (reference sequence). V was trimmed by 3 bases and J by 14 bases, leaving 11 bases between them. The CDR3 spells CSASGRLEFF. DNA of the CDR3: TGCAGTGCTAGCGGGAGACTGGAGTTCTTC.

The count of this clonotype is one. The chain is built from TRBV19 and TRBJ2-1; a possible D gene is TRBD2 (6 bases). Germline assignment: CDR1 LNHDA and CDR2 SQIVND (reference sequence). V was shortened by 1 base and J by 5 bases, with 6 bases between the two germline ends. The CDR3 sequence is 13 residues long. The CDR3, as DNA: TGTGCCAGTAGTATAGGCGGGGACAATGAGCAGTTCTTC. This encodes CASSIGGDNEQFF. Filled out from reference TRBV19 and TRBJ2-1, the complete variable domain reads DGGITQSPKYLFRKEGQNVTLSCEQNLNHDAMYWYRQDPGQGLRLIYYSQIVNDFQKGDIAEGYSVSREKKESFPLTVTSAQKNPTAFYLCASSIGGDNEQFFGPGTRLTVL.

This clonotype was seen only a few times. J is TRBJ2-3 and V is TRBV30; TRBD2 matches 9 bases. Trimming removed 8 bases from V and 4 bases from J; junction bases left unmatched: 10. The CDR3 runs 14 residues. Looked up from germline, CDR1 is GTSNPN and CDR2 is SVGIG (reference sequence). In DNA form, the CDR3 reads TGTGCCAAAACCAGACTAGCGGAACCAGATACGCAGTATTTT. Its protein is CAKTRLAEPDTQYF.

In regard to this clonotype: Given a much more abundant clone one base away, this may be a read error. The rearrangement joins TRBV29-1 to TRBJ1-1; D not certain. CDR3 size: 11 residues. CDR1 is SQVTM, CDR2 ANQGSEA, per germline. V lost 5 bases and J 12 bases, leaving 16 bases between the germline ends. The CDR3 sequence: CSVSPALRSFF. The CDR3 DNA reads TGCAGCGTTTCCCCCGCTCTGAGATCTTTCTTT.

This clonotype was detected many times. The CDR3 sequence is CASSLVGATGTGELFF. CDR3 in DNA: TGTGCCAGCAGCTTAGTGGGGGCGACGGGCACCGGGGAGCTGTTTTTT. The chain couples TRBV7-8 to TRBJ2-2; the D gene is possibly TRBD1 (6 bases). CDR3 length equals 16 residues. CDR1 is SGHVS, CDR2 FQNEAQ, per germline. V was clipped by 1 base and J by 4 bases, with 13 bases between them. Using reference TRBV7-8 and TRBJ2-2 for the parts outside the CDR3, the full variable domain is GAGVSQSPRYKVAKRGQDVALRCDPISGHVSLFWYQQALGQGPEFLTYFQNEAQLDKSGLPSDRFFAERPEGSVSTLKIQRTQQEDSAVYLCASSLVGATGTGELFFGEGSRLTVL.

This clonotype was seen at least ten times. The chain carries TRBV29-1 and TRBJ2-2; 13 bases match TRBD2. J lost 5 bases, V lost 0 bases, and 9 bases had no gene match. CDR3 size: 18 residues. Germline CDR1 SQVTM, CDR2 ANQGSEA. The CDR3 sequence: CSVEDSRLAGGGTGELFF. The CDR3 region has the DNA TGCAGCGTTGAAGATAGCCGACTAGCGGGAGGCGGAACCGGGGAGCTGTTTTTT.

This clonotype was seen many times. The chain has TRBV29-1 and TRBJ2-3; 9 bases line up with TRBD2. Trimming cost V 7 bases and J 4 bases; bases outside gene matches: 3. The CDR3 length is 12 residues. Germline CDR1 SQVTM, CDR2 ANQGSEA. DNA of the CDR3: TGCAGCGCACGCGGGAGGGCAGATACGCAGTATTTT. As protein: CSARGRADTQYF.

The sample holds many counts of this clonotype. This chain joins TRBV6-5 and TRBJ2-5; perhaps TRBD2 as D (6 bases). The CDR3 runs 14 residues. V was trimmed by 1 base and J by 0 bases, leaving 6 bases between them. The germline gives CDR1 MNHEY, CDR2 SVGAGI. The CDR3 DNA reads as TGTGCCAGCAGTTACTTAGCGGACCAAGAGACCCAGTACTTC. Amino acids: CASSYLADQETQYF.

At least ten counts were recorded for this clonotype. The chain uses TRBV28 and TRBJ1-5; D perhaps matches TRBD1 (6 bases). The V gene's germline CDR1 is MDHEN and CDR2 SYDVKM. The CDR3 is 14 residues long. The V gene lost 5 bases and the J gene lost 3 bases, with 11 bases spanning the gap. CDR3 residues: CASSKQGPNQPQHF. In nucleotides, the CDR3 is TGTGCCAGCAGTAAACAGGGTCCCAATCAGCCCCAGCATTTT.

The chain employs TRBV5-1 and TRBJ2-7; D gene uncertain. CDR1 is SGHRS and CDR2 is YFSETQ in the germline V gene. Trimming pared 2 bases from V and 4 bases from J, leaving 10 bases between. The CDR3 is made up of 13 amino acids. The CDR3 region is CASSFGPEYEQYV. The CDR3 region has the DNA TGCGCCAGCAGCTTCGGACCCGAGTACGAGCAGTACGTC.

This clonotype has just a few counts. This sequence joins TRBV12-3 or TRBV12-4 and TRBJ1-2; D is ambiguous. With 2 bases removed from V and 0 bases from J, the gap between germline ends came to 7 bases. The CDR3 has 14 residues. This chain's CDR3 is CASSLQVTNYGYTF. CDR3 bases: TGTGCCAGCAGTTTACAGGTGACTAACTATGGCTACACCTTC.

The V gene is TRBV7-8, the J gene TRBJ2-7; D uncertain. The CDR3 length is 14 residues. Germline V gene lookup returns CDR1 SGHVS and CDR2 FQNEAQ. The V and J ends lost 5 bases and 4 bases respectively, with 15 bases between them. This chain's CDR3 is CASSPLSVPYEQYF. DNA of the CDR3: TGTGCCAGCAGCCCCCTATCGGTACCTTACGAGCAGTACTTC.

This clonotype was counted at least ten times. The gene calls are TRBV5-1 and TRBJ2-1; possibly TRBD2 for D (5 bases). Germline V gene sequence: CDR1 SGHRS, CDR2 YFSETQ. The CDR3 totals 17 residues. Trimming left V 7 bases short and J 0 bases short, with 20 bases between. CDR3 residues: CASATREFPISYNEQFF. The DNA of the CDR3 is TGCGCCAGCGCAACTAGAGAATTCCCCATCTCCTACAATGAGCAGTTCTTC.

At least ten counts were recorded for this clonotype. The CDR3 sequence: CASSVGTAYEQYF. CDR3 coding DNA: TGTGCCAGCAGCGTCGGGACAGCCTACGAGCAGTACTTC. The chain is built from TRBV5-6 and TRBJ2-7; TRBD1 aligns across 7 bases. The ends lost 4 bases at V and 2 bases at J; junction bases unmatched: 3. The CDR3 sequence is 13 residues long. Germline assignment: CDR1 SGHDT and CDR2 YYEEEE.

The rearrangement joins TRBV10-3 to TRBJ2-7; 12 bases are a match to TRBD2. This CDR3 has 15 amino acids. Germline V gene data show CDR1 as ENHRY and CDR2 as SYGVKD. CDR3 region: CAISQLAGGPYGQYV. CDR3 DNA: TGTGCCATCAGCCAACTAGCGGGAGGACCCTACGGGCAGTACGTC.

There are a few counts of this clonotype. The chain employs TRBV3-1 and TRBJ2-1, with a weak D call TRBD2 (6 bases). CDR3 length: 15 amino acids. The V end was cut by 6 bases, the J end by 3 bases, with 15 bases between. From germline, CDR1 is LGHDT and CDR2 YNNKEL (reference sequence). The CDR3: CASSRSGGFYNEQFF. CDR3 sequence (DNA): TGTGCCAGCAGTCGCAGCGGAGGGTTCTACAATGAGCAGTTCTTC.

In its sample, this clonotype was seen many times. The J gene is TRBJ2-7, the V gene TRBV5-5; weak D call: TRBD2 (5 bases). Trimming shortened V by 4 bases and J by 3 bases, and 17 bases separated the two germline ends. CDR1 and CDR2 (germline): SGHKS, YYEKEE (reference sequence). This CDR3 spans 15 amino acids. This CDR3 reads CASSNLRAAYYEQYF. CDR3 nucleotide sequence: TGTGCCAGCAGCAATCTGAGAGCGGCTTACTACGAGCAGTACTTC.

V gene TRBV25-1 combines with J gene TRBJ2-1; TRBD2 agrees at 10 bases. With 5 bases clipped from V and 7 bases from J, the junction kept 11 bases outside the gene matches. CDR3 length equals 16 residues. CDR1 MGHDK and CDR2 SYGVNS come from the germline V gene. CDR3 DNA sequence: TGTGCCAGCAGTTCTCAAACCGGGACTAGCGATAATGAGCAGTTCTTC. Translating gives CASSSQTGTSDNEQFF.

This clonotype has more than one count but fewer than ten. V is TRBV5-1 and J is TRBJ2-5; 8 nucleotides match TRBD2. The CDR3 length is 13 residues. From germline, CDR1 is SGHRS and CDR2 YFSETQ. V trimming: 5 bases; J trimming: 5 bases; junction bases outside the gene matches: 5. CDR3 bases: TGCGCCAGCAGACCACTAGCGGCGGAGACCCAGTACTTC. This gives the protein CASRPLAAETQYF.

In this sample, this clonotype turned up a few times. This chain uses TRBV15 with TRBJ2-5, with 13 nucleotides matching TRBD2. The trim removed 3 bases at V and 5 bases at J, leaving 6 bases unmatched. The CDR3 has 16 amino acids. CDR1 is LNHNV and CDR2 is YYDKDF in the germline V gene (reference sequence). The CDR3 spells CATSSALAGGRETQYF. DNA for the CDR3: TGTGCCACCAGCAGTGCACTAGCGGGAGGGCGGGAGACCCAGTACTTC.

This clonotype was detected ten times or more. This rearrangement joins TRBV12-3 or TRBV12-4 to TRBJ2-2; D is unresolved. The V end lost 5 bases, the J end lost 4 bases, and 8 bases lay between the germline ends. The CDR3 contains 13 residues. The CDR3 DNA reads TGTGCCAGCAGTCCCGGACCCACCGGGGAGCTGTTTTTT. Translated: CASSPGPTGELFF.

This clonotype was seen at least ten times. The chain uses TRBV29-1 and TRBJ2-2; D is tentatively TRBD1 or TRBD2 (5 bases each). In germline, CDR1 is SQVTM, CDR2 ANQGSEA. Trimming removed 1 base from V and 2 bases from J, with 11 bases in between. This CDR3 is 15 amino acids long. CDR3 region: CSVEGSGTNTGELFF. CDR3 bases: TGCAGCGTTGAAGGCTCGGGGACCAACACCGGGGAGCTGTTTTTT.

The chain employs TRBV13 and TRBJ2-3, with 9 nucleotides matching TRBD2. J was trimmed by 3 bases and V by 2 bases; bases with no gene match: 9. The V gene's germline CDR1 is PRHDT and CDR2 FYEKMQ (reference sequence). This CDR3 is built from 17 residues. For the CDR3, the DNA is TGTGCCAGCAGCTTAACGGCGGGAGGGCCTGGGACAGATACGCAGTATTTT. Translation: CASSLTAGGPGTDTQYF.